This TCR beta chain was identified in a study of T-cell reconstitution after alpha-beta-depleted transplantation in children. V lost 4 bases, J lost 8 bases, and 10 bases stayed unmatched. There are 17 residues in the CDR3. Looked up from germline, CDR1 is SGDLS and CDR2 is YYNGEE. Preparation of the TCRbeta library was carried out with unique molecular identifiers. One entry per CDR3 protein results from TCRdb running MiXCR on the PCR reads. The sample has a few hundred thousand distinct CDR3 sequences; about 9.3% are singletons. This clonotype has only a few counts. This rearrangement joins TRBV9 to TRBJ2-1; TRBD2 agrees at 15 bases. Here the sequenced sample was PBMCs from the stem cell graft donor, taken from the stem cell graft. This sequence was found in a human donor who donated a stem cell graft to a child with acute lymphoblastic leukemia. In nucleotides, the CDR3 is TGTGCCAGCAGCCCCGGACTAGCGGGAGGGCCGGGCGATGAGCAGTTCTTC. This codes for CASSPGLAGGPGDEQFF.